Below, one T cell receptor beta chain is given with its context. This sample is part of a study of control samples from healthy donors and cancer patients. The CDR3 is made up of 16 amino acids. V was clipped by 4 bases and J by 3 bases; unmatched bases: 3. The germline V gene has CDR1 SNHLY and CDR2 FYNNEI. Assay: immunoSEQ multiplex PCR; the TCRdb copy retains only in-frame clones and omits some. The table lists tens of thousands of clones, 85% to 90% of them singletons. Specimen: PBMCs. The chain combines TRBV2 with TRBJ2-2; 12 bases line up with TRBD2. The clonotype originates from a woman aged 45-65 years with colorectal cancer. The CDR3 loop is CASSARLAGDTGELFF. The CDR3 DNA reads as TGTGCCAGCAGTGCCAGACTAGCGGGGGACACCGGGGAGCTGTTTTTT. Full variable domain (missing parts from reference TRBV2 and TRBJ2-2): EPEVTQTPSHQVTQMGQEVILRCVPISNHLYFYWYRQILGQKVEFLVSFYNNEISEKSEIFDDQFSVERPDGSNFTLKIRSTKLEDSAMYFCASSARLAGDTGELFFGEGSRLTVL.